This T cell receptor beta chain was documented in a study of T cells in localized non-small cell lung cancer. The CDR3 sequence is 13 residues long. The germline V and J ends were trimmed by 1 base and 3 bases, with 6 bases remaining between them. Germline V gives CDR1 SGHVS, CDR2 FQNEAQ. This clone was observed a few times. Profiling relied on immunoSEQ multiplex PCR, and the TCRdb table lists in-frame clones only, not all of them. The repertoire holds some 130,000 clones, with 89% as singletons. J is TRBJ1-2 and V is TRBV7-8; D uncertain. This sequence originates from a female donor at least 60 years old with stage I lung adenocarcinoma. The sample was peripheral blood, taken before any cancer treatment. CDR3 sequence: CASSLGTHYGYTF. In nucleotides, the CDR3 is TGTGCCAGCAGCTTAGGGACCCACTATGGCTACACCTTC. The variable domain in full, completed from reference TRBV7-8 and TRBJ1-2, reads GAGVSQSPRYKVAKRGQDVALRCDPISGHVSLFWYQQALGQGPEFLTYFQNEAQLDKSGLPSDRFFAERPEGSVSTLKIQRTQQEDSAVYLCASSLGTHYGYTFGSGTRLTVV.